Each of the 8 T cell receptor beta chains below was sequenced from the same sample in a study of T cell changes during pregnancy in multiple sclerosis. Assay used: immunoSEQ multiplex PCR; TCRdb lists only in-frame clones, some missing. The table lists about 67,000 clones, 92% of them singletons. The source material was peripheral blood, sampled in the first trimester of pregnancy. Receptor source: a female donor in good health, enrolled as a control in a pregnancy study.

The chain couples TRBV15 to TRBJ2-5, with 7 bases lining up with TRBD2. V gave up 3 bases and J gave up 2 bases; unmatched junction bases: 12. This CDR3 spans 17 amino acids. The V gene's germline CDR1 is LNHNV and CDR2 YYDKDF (reference sequence). This CDR3 reads CATSSRDGLAEQETQYF. CDR3 DNA: TGTGCCACCAGCAGCCGTGATGGGCTAGCGGAACAAGAGACCCAGTACTTC.

J is TRBJ1-2 and V is TRBV7-9; a weak D match, TRBD1 (6 bases). CDR3 size: 14 residues. Germline CDR1 reads SEHNR; CDR2 reads FQNEAQ (reference sequence). The germline V and J ends were trimmed by 5 bases and 7 bases, with 17 bases remaining between them. The chain's CDR3 is CASSLRGGDPGYTF. CDR3 DNA sequence: TGTGCCAGCAGCCTTCGAGGGGGGGATCCTGGCTACACCTTC.

The chain is built from TRBV7-2 and TRBJ2-1; 8 positions match TRBD2. Germline CDR1 is SGHTA and CDR2 is FQGNSA. Trimming took 1 base from V and 7 from J; bases not matched to a gene: 9. This CDR3 has 16 residues. The CDR3 loop reads CASSLVMSGGLNEQFF. The CDR3 DNA follows: TGTGCCAGCAGCTTAGTTATGTCGGGAGGGCTGAATGAGCAGTTCTTC.

The CDR3 reads CASSRTSGSPEQYF. Here the CDR3 DNA reads TGTGCCAGCAGTCGTACTAGCGGGAGTCCCGAGCAGTACTTC. This chain connects TRBV28 to TRBJ2-7; TRBD2 aligns across 11 bases. The germline CDR1 and CDR2 sequences are MDHEN and SYDVKM. The CDR3 consists of 14 residues. With V trimmed by 5 bases and J by 6 bases, 6 bases remained unmatched. Looking up the rest from reference TRBV28 and TRBJ2-7 gives the full variable domain: DVKVTQSSRYLVKRTGEKVFLECVQDMDHENMFWYRQDPGLGLRLIYFSYDVKMKEKGDIPEGYSVSREKKERFSLILESASTNQTSMYLCASSRTSGSPEQYFGPGTRLTVT.

This sequence joins TRBV6-1 and TRBJ2-6; maybe TRBD1 (5 bases). The germline gives CDR1 MNHNS, CDR2 SASEGT. This CDR3 has 15 amino acids. V shed 5 bases and J shed 2 bases, with 10 bases lying between them. The CDR3 spells CASSIQVPGANVLTF. The CDR3 DNA reads TGTGCCAGCAGTATACAGGTCCCTGGGGCCAACGTCCTGACTTTC.

This chain links TRBV5-8 with TRBJ2-6; maybe TRBD2 (6 bases). Germline V gives CDR1 SGHTS, CDR2 YDEGEE. This CDR3 region has 15 residues. Trimming pared 2 bases from V and 5 bases from J, leaving 11 bases between. This chain's CDR3 is CASSLRGSWANVLTF. CDR3 bases: TGTGCCAGCAGCTTACGGGGGTCTTGGGCCAACGTCCTGACTTTC.

This chain uses TRBV10-1 with TRBJ2-7; tentative D call: TRBD1 (6 bases). Germline CDR1 WNHNN, CDR2 SYGVQD (reference sequence). V gave up 5 bases and J gave up 0 bases, with 20 bases separating them. The CDR3 covers 17 residues. The DNA for the CDR3 is TGCGCCAGCAGTTTCGCAAGACTGACAGGACTCTCCTACGAGCAGTACTTC. It yields the protein CASSFARLTGLSYEQYF.

The chain employs TRBV25-1 and TRBJ2-3, with D tentatively TRBD2 (5 bases). V shed 3 bases and J shed 4 bases, with 5 bases lying between them. In germline, CDR1 is MGHDK, CDR2 SYGVNS. The CDR3 totals 12 residues. CDR3 amino acids: CASSERADTQYF. CDR3 DNA sequence: TGTGCCAGCAGTGAGCGGGCAGATACGCAGTATTTT.